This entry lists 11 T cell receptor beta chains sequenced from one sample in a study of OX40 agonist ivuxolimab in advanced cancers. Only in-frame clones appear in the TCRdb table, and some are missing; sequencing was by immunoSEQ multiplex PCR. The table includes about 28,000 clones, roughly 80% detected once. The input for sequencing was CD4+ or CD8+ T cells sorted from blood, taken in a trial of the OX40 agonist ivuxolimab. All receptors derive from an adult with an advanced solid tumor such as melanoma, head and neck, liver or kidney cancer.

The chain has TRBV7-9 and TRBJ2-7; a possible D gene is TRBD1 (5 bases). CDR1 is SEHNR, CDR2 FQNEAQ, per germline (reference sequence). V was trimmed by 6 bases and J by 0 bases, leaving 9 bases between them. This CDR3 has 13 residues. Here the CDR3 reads CASRQASSYEQYF. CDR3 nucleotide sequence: TGTGCCAGCAGACAGGCGAGCTCCTACGAGCAGTACTTC.

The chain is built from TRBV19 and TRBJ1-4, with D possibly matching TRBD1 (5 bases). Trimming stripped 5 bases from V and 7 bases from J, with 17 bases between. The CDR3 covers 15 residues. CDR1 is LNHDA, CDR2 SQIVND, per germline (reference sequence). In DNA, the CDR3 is TGTGCCAGTAGTCGGGGCCCCCCGGTCGGTGAAAAACTGTTTTTT. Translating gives CASSRGPPVGEKLFF.

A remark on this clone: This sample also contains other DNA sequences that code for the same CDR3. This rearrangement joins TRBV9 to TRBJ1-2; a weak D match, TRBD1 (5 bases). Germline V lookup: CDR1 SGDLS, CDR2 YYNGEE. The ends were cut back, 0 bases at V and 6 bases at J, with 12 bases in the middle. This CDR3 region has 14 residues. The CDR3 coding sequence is TGTGCCAGCAGCGTAGGTTCAGGGAGAGATGGCTACACCTTC. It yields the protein CASSVGSGRDGYTF.

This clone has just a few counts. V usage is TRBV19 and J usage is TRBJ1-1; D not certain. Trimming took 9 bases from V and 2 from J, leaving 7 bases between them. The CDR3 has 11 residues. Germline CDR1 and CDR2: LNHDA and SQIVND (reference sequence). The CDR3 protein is CASKRNTEAFF. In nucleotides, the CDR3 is TGTGCCAGCAAACGAAACACTGAAGCTTTCTTT.

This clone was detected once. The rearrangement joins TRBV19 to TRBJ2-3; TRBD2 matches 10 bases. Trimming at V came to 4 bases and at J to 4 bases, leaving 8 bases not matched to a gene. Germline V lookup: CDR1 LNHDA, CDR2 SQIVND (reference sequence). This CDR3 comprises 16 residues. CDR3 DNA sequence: TGTGCCAGTAGTACCTTCGGGACTAGCGAAGCAGATACGCAGTATTTT. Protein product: CASSTFGTSEADTQYF.

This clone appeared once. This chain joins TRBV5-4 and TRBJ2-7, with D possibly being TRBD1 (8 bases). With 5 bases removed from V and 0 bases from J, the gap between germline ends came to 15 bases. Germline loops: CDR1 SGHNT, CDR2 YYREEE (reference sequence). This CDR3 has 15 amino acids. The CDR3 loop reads CASSQQGGSSYEQYF. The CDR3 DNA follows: TGTGCCAGCAGTCAACAGGGGGGGAGCTCCTACGAGCAGTACTTC.

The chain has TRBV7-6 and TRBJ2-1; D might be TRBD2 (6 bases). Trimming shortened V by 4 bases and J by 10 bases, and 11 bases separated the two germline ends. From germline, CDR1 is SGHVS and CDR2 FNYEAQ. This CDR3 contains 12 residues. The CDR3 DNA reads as TGTGCCAGCAGCTCAGCTAGCGAAGAGCAGTTCTTC. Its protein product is CASSSASEEQFF.

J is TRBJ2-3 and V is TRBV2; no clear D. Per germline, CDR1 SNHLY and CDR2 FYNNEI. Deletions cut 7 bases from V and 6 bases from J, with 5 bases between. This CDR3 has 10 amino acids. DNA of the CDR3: TGTGCCAGCACCGGGGATACGCAGTATTTT. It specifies CASTGDTQYF.

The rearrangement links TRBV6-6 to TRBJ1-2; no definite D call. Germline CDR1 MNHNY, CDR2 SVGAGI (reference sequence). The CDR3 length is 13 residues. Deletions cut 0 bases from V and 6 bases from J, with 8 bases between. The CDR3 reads CASSYSQWDGYTF. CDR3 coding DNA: TGTGCCAGCAGTTACTCCCAGTGGGATGGCTACACCTTC.

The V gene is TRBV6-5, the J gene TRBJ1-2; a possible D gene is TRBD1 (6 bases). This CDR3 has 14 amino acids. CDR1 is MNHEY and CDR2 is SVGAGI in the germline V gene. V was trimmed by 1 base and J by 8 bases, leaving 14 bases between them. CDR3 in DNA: TGTGCCAGCAGTTACTACCCAGCAGGGGAAGGCTACACCTTC. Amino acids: CASSYYPAGEGYTF.

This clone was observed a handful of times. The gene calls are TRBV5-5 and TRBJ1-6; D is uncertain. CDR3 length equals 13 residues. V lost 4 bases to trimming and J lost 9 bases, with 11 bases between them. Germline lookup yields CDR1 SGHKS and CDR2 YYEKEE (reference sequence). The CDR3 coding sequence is TGTGCCAGCAGCAAAGGTCGGGGTTCACCCCTCCACTTT. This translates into CASSKGRGSPLHF.